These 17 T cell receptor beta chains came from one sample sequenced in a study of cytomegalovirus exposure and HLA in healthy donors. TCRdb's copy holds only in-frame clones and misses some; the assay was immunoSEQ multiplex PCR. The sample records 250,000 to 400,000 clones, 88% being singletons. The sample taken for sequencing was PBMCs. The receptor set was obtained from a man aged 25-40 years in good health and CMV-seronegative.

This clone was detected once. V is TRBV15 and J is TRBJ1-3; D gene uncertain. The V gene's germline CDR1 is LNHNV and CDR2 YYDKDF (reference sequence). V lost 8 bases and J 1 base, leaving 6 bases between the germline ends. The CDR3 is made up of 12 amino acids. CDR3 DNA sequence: TGTGCCACCCGAACATCTGGAAACACCATATATTTT. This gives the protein CATRTSGNTIYF.

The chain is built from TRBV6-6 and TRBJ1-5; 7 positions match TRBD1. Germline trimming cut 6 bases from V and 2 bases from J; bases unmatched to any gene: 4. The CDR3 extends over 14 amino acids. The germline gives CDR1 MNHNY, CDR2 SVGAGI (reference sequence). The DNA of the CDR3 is TGTGCCAGCAGCTACGACAGGGGCAATCAGCCCCAGCATTTT. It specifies CASSYDRGNQPQHF.

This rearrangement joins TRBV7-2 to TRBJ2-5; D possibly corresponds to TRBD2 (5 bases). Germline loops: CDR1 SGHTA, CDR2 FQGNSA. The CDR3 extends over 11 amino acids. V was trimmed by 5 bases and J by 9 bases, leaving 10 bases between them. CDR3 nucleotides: TGTGCCAGCAGCCCGATGGAGGCCCAGTACTTC. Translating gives CASSPMEAQYF.

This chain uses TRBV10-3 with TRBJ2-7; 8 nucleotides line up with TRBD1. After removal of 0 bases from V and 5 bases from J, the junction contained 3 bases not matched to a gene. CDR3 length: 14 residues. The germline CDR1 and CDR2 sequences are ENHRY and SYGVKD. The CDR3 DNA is TGTGCCATCAGTGAGTCGCCAGGGGGCGACGAGCAGTACTTC. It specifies CAISESPGGDEQYF.

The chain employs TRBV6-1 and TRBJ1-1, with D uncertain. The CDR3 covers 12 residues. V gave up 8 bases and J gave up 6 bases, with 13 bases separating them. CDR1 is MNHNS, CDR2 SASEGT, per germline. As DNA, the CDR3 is TGTGCCAGCTTTGTAGCATTGGCTGAAGCTTTCTTT. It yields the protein CASFVALAEAFF.

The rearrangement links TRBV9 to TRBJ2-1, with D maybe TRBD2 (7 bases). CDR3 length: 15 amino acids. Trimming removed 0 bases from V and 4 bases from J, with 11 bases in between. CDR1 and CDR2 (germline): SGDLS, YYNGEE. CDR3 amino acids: CASSVEGGKYNEQFF. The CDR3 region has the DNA TGTGCCAGCAGCGTAGAGGGGGGGAAGTACAATGAGCAGTTCTTC.

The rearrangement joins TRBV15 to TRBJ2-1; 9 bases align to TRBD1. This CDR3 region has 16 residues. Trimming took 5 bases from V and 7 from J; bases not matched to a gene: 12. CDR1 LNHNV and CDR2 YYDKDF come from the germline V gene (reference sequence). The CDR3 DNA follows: TGTGCCACCAGCGGGGGAGGGACAGGGTTTTCGAATGAGCAGTTCTTC. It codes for CATSGGGTGFSNEQFF.

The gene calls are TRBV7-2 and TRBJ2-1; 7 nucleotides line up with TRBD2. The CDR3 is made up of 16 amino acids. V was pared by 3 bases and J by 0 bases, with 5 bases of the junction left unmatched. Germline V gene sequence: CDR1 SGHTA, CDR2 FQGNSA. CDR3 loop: CASSFKRGGSYNEQFF. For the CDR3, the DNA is TGTGCCAGCAGCTTCAAGCGGGGCGGCTCCTACAATGAGCAGTTCTTC.

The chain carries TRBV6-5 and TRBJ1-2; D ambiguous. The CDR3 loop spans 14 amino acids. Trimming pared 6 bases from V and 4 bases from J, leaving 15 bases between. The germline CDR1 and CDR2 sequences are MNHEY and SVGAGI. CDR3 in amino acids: CASSPNSYTYGYTF. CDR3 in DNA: TGTGCCAGCAGCCCAAACAGTTACACCTATGGCTACACCTTC.

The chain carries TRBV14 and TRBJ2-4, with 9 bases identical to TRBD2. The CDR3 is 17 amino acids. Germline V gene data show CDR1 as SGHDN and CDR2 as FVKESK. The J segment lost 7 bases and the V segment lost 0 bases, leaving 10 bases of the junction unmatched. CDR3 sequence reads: CASSQDVAGGRRNIQYF. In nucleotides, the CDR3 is TGTGCCAGCAGCCAAGATGTGGCGGGGGGGCGCAGGAACATTCAGTACTTC.

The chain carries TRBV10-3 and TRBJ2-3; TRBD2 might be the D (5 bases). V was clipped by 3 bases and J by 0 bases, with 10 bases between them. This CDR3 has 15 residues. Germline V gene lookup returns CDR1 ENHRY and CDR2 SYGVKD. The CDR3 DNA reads TGTGCCATCAGTGACTTTGCGGGTAGCACAGATACGCAGTATTTT. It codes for CAISDFAGSTDTQYF.

The CDR3 nucleotides are TGTGCCAGCAGCTTATCGAACACGGGGTATAATTCACCCCTCCACTTT. Amino acids: CASSLSNTGYNSPLHF. The V gene is TRBV7-9, the J gene TRBJ1-6; D not certain. The CDR3 length is 16 residues. CDR1 is SEHNR and CDR2 is FQNEAQ in the germline V gene (reference sequence). With 2 bases removed from V and 4 bases from J, the gap between germline ends came to 12 bases.

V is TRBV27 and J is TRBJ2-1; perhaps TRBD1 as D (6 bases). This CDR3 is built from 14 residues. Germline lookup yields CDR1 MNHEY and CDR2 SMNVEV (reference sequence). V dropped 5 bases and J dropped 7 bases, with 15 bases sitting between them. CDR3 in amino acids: CASSLETGLNEQFF. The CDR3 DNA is TGTGCCAGCAGTCTGGAGACAGGTCTTAATGAGCAGTTCTTC.

CDR3 sequence: CASSRGEKLFF. CDR3 in DNA: TGTGCCAGCAGTCGGGGGGAAAAACTGTTTTTT. V usage is TRBV6-5 and J usage is TRBJ1-4; D perhaps matches TRBD1 (5 bases). Trimming pared 5 bases from V and 8 bases from J, leaving 6 bases between. The germline gives CDR1 MNHEY, CDR2 SVGAGI. This CDR3 is built from 11 residues.

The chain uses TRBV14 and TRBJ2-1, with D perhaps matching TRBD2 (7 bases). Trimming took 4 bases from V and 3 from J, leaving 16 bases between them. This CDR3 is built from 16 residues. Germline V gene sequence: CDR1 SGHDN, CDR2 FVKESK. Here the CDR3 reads CASSLRGGNNYNEQFF. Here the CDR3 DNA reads TGTGCCAGCAGCCTGAGGGGGGGCAATAACTACAATGAGCAGTTCTTC. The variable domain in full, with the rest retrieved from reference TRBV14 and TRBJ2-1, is EAGVTQFPSHSVIEKGQTVTLRCDPISGHDNLYWYRRVMGKEIKFLLHFVKESKQDESGMPNNRFLAERTGGTYSTLKVQPAELEDSGVYFCASSLRGGNNYNEQFFGPGTRLTVL.

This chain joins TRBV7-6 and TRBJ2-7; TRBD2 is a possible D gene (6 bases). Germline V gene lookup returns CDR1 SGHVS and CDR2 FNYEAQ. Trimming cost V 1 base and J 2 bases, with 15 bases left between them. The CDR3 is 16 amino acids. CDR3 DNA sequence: TGTGCCAGCAGCTTAGAAGGAGGGAAGGGCCCCTACGAGCAGTACTTC. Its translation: CASSLEGGKGPYEQYF.

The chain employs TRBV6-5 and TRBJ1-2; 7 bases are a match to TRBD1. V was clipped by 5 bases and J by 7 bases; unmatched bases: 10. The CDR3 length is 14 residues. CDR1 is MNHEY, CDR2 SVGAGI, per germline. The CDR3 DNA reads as TGTGCCAGCAGTCTCGACAGGGCTCGTGCTGGCTACACCTTC. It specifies CASSLDRARAGYTF.